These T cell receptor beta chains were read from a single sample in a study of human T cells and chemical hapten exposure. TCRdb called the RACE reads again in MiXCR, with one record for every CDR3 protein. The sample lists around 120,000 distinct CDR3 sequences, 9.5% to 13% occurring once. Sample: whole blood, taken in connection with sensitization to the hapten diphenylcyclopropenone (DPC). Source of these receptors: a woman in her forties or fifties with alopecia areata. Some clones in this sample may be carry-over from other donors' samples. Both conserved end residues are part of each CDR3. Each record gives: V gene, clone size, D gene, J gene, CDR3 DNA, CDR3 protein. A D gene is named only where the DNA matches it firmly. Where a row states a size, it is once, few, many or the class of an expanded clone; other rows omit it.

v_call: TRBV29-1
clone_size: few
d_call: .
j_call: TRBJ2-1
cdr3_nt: TGCAGCGGGGGGGAACGGGTTAATGAGCAGTTCTTC
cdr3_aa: CSGGERVNEQFF

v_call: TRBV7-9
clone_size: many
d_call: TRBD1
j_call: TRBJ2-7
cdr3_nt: TGTGCCAGCAGCCCAGGACAGGGGTCGAGCTACGAGCAGTACTTC
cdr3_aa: CASSPGQGSSYEQYF

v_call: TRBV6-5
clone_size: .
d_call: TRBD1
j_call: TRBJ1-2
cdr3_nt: TGTGCCAGCAGTTACTCTGCTGGACAGGAGTATGGCTACACCTTC
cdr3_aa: CASSYSAGQEYGYTF

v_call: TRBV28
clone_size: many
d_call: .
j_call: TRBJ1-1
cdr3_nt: TGTGCCAGCAGAGGCACTGAAGCTTTCTTT
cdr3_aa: CASRGTEAFF

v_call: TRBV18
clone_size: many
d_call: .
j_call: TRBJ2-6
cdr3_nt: TGTGCCAGCTCACCACCGCAGAACTCTGGGGCCAACGTCCTGACTTTC
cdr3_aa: CASSPPQNSGANVLTF

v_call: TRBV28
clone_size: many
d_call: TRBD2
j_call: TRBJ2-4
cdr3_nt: TGTGCCAGCAGTCCTGTGCGGGGGGGAAACATTCAGTACTTC
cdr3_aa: CASSPVRGGNIQYF

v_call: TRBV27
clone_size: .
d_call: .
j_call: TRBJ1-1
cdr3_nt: TGTGCCAGCAGATTGGGACAAGGGAACGCTGAAGCTTTCTTT
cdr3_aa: CASRLGQGNAEAFF

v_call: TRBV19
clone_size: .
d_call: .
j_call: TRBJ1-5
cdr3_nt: TGTGCCAGTAGTATAAGGGTATTCAGTCAGCCCCAGCATTTT
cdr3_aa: CASSIRVFSQPQHF

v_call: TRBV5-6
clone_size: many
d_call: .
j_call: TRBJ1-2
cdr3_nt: TGTGCCAGCACACTGAAGGGTACCTATGGCTACACCTTC
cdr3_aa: CASTLKGTYGYTF

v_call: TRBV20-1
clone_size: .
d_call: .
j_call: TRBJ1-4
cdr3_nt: TGCAGTGCTAAGGGGGTCACTAATGAAAAACTGTTTTTT
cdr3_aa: CSAKGVTNEKLFF

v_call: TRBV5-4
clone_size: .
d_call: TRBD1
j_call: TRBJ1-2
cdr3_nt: TGTGCCAGCAGCTCCACAGGGGGCGTCGGTGGCTACACCTTC
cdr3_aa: CASSSTGGVGGYTF

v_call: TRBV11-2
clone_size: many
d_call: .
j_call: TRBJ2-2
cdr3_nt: TGTGCCAGCAGCCCCGGAGTGAACACCGGGGAGCTGTTTTTT
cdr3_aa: CASSPGVNTGELFF

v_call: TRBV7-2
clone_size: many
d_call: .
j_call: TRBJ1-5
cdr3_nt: TGTGCCAGCAGCTTAGTCGGCGGACATAGCAATCAGCCCCAGCATTTT
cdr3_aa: CASSLVGGHSNQPQHF

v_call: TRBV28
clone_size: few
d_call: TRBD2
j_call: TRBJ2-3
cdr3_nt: TGTGCCAGCAGTTTTTTCCGGGGGGGCACAGATACGCAGTATTTT
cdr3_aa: CASSFFRGGTDTQYF

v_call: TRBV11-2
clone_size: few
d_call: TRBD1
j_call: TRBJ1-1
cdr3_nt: TGTGCCAGCAGCTTAACAGGGGCCGTGAACACTGAAGCTTTCTTT
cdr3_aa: CASSLTGAVNTEAFF

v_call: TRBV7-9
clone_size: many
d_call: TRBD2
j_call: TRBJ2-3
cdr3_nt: TGTGCCAGCAGCTTAGGTTCTAGCGGCTATACGCAGTATTTT
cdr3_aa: CASSLGSSGYTQYF

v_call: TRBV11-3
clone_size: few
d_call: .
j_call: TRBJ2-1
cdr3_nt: TGTGCCAGCAGCTTCAGGGGGGTCGGGTACAATGAGCAGTTCTTC
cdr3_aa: CASSFRGVGYNEQFF

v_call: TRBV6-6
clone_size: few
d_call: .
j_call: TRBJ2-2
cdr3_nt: TGTGCCAGCGCGCGGGACCCGAACACCGGGGAGCTGTTTTTT
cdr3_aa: CASARDPNTGELFF

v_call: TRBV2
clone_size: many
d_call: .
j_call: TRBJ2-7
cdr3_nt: TGTGCCAGCAGTGACGACACGTCCTACGAGCAGTACTTC
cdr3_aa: CASSDDTSYEQYF

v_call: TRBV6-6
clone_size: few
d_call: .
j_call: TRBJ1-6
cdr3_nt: TGTGCCAGCCACGACGGAAATTCACCCCTCCACTTT
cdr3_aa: CASHDGNSPLHF

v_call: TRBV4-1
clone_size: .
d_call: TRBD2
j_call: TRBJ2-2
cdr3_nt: TGCGCCAGCAGCCGAAGGGGGACTAGCGGGAACACCGGGGAGCTGTTTTTT
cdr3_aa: CASSRRGTSGNTGELFF

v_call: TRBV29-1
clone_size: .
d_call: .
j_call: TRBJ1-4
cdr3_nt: TGCAGCGCGACAGATGCAACTAATGAAAAACTGTTTTTT
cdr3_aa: CSATDATNEKLFF

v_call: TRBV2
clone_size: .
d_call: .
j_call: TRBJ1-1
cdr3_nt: TGTGCCAGCAGTTACCTCAGGGTGGCCGACACTGAAGCTTTCTTT
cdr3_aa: CASSYLRVADTEAFF

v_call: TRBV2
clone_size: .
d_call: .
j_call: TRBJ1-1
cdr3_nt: TGTGCCAGCAGTGAACAGGGAGGAACTGAAGCTTTCTTT
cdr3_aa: CASSEQGGTEAFF

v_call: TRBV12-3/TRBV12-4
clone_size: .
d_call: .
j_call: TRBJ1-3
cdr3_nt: TGTGCCAGCAGTGCAATACAGAGGTCCCAAGGAAACACCATATATTTT
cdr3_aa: CASSAIQRSQGNTIYF

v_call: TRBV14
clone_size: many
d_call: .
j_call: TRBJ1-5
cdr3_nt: TGTGCCAGCAGCTCCCAGACCGTCGGTCCCCAGCATTTT
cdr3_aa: CASSSQTVGPQHF

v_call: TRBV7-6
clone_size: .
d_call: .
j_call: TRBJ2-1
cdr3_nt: TGTGCCAGCAGCTTAGCAACCCCGTTGCGCAATGAGCAGTTCTTC
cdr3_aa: CASSLATPLRNEQFF

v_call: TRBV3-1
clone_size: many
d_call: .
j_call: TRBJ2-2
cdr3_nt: TGTGCCAGCAGCCCAAGGCATGGGGCTAGCCATCCCGGGGAGCTGTTTTTT
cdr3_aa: CASSPRHGASHPGELFF

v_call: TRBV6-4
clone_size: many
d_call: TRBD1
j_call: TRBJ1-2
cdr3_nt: TGTGCCAGCAGTGACTTCGCCGGGACAGGGTCCTATGGCTACACCTTC
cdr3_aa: CASSDFAGTGSYGYTF

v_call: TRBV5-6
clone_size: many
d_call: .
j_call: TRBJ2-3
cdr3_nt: TGTGCCAGCAGCTTCAGGGATCACGATACGCAGTATTTT
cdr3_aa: CASSFRDHDTQYF

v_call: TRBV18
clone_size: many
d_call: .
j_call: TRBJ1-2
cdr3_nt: TGTGCCAGCTCACCCACTACAGTTAACTATGGCTACACCTTC
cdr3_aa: CASSPTTVNYGYTF

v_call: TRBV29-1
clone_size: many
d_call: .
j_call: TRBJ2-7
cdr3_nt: TGCAGCGTTTCGTCGCAGGGTTACGAGCAGTACTTC
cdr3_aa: CSVSSQGYEQYF

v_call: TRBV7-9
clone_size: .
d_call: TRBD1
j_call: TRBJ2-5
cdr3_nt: TGTGCCAGCAGCCCAGACAGGGGCGCGGAGACCCAGTACTTC
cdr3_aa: CASSPDRGAETQYF

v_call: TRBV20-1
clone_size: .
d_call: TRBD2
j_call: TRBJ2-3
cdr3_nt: TGCAGTGCTACGACTAGCGGCACAGATACGCAGTATTTT
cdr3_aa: CSATTSGTDTQYF

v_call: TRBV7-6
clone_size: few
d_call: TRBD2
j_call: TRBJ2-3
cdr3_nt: TGTGCCAGCAGCTTAGTCGGGGGGAGCACAGATACGCAGTATTTT
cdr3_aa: CASSLVGGSTDTQYF

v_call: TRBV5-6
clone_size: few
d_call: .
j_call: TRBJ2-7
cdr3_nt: TGTGCCAGCAGCTCTACCCCCTACGAGCAGTACTTC
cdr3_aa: CASSSTPYEQYF

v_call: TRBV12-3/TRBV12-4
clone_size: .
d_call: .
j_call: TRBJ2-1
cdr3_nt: TGTGCCAGCACCCCCGCCGCCGGGAGAGAGCAGTTCTTC
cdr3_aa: CASTPAAGREQFF

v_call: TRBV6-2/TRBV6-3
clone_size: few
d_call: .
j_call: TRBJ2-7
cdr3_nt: TGTGCCAGCACCTCAGACAGCCGTACGAGCGAGCAGTACTTC
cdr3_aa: CASTSDSRTSEQYF